The rows below give T cell receptor beta chains drawn from one sample of a study of T cell changes during pregnancy in multiple sclerosis. The method was immunoSEQ multiplex PCR; TCRdb's version includes in-frame clones alone and lacks a portion of them. The table shows approximately 89,000 clones, with approximately 94% occurring only once. The specimen was peripheral blood, collected in the third trimester of pregnancy. The receptors come from a female donor with multiple sclerosis, enrolled in a pregnancy study. CDR3s include the opening cysteine and the closing phenylalanine or tryptophan. A D gene is named only where the DNA matches it firmly. Size values are once, few and many counts, or a class for expanded clones, and some rows have none.

NA,TRBV13,TRBJ2-7,NA,CASSPRSDISYEQYF,TGTGCCAGCAGCCCCCGGTCCGACATCTCCTACGAGCAGTACTTC
TRBD1,TRBV5-6,TRBJ2-2,NA,CASSRHPGGATGELFF,TGTGCCAGCAGCCGTCATCCAGGGGGCGCCACCGGGGAGCTGTTTTTT
NA,TRBV7-6,TRBJ1-3,once,CASSLGHLSGNTIYF,TGTGCCAGCAGCTTAGGGCACCTCTCTGGAAACACCATATATTTT
NA,TRBV29-1,TRBJ1-2,NA,CSVELSRGRGGYTF,TGCAGCGTTGAATTAAGTAGGGGCAGGGGTGGCTACACCTTC
NA,TRBV6-1,TRBJ1-1,NA,CASSRDSEAFF,TGTGCCAGCAGTAGGGACTCTGAAGCTTTCTTT
NA,TRBV6-5,TRBJ2-5,NA,CASSRTRQETQYF,TGTGCCAGCAGTCGGACAAGACAAGAGACCCAGTACTTC
NA,TRBV19,TRBJ2-3,NA,CASSIFADSSTDTQYF,TGTGCCAGTAGTATTTTCGCAGATTCTAGCACAGATACGCAGTATTTT
TRBD1,TRBV2,TRBJ2-2,NA,CASSEIDRVGELFF,TGTGCCAGCAGTGAAATAGACAGGGTTGGGGAGCTGTTTTTT
NA,TRBV5-1,TRBJ2-1,NA,CASSLPPLQGSNEQFF,TGCGCCAGCAGCTTGCCCCCCTTACAGGGCTCCAATGAGCAGTTCTTC
TRBD1,TRBV10-3,TRBJ2-3,NA,CAISEGTAATDTQYF,TGTGCCATCAGTGAGGGGACAGCGGCCACAGATACGCAGTATTTT
NA,TRBV15,TRBJ1-2,NA,CATSRDIGRRGGYTF,TGTGCCACCAGCAGAGATATTGGCAGGAGGGGAGGCTACACCTTC
TRBD2,TRBV30,TRBJ2-1,NA,CAWSAGTGGGAYNEQFF,TGTGCCTGGAGTGCAGGGACGGGGGGGGGCGCGTACAATGAGCAGTTCTTC
TRBD1,TRBV14,TRBJ1-2,NA,CASSQPGQGFYGYTF,TGTGCCAGCAGCCAGCCCGGACAGGGCTTCTATGGCTACACCTTC
NA,TRBV5-6,TRBJ2-3,NA,CASSFRDTQYF,TGTGCCAGCAGCTTTAGAGATACGCAGTATTTT
TRBD2,TRBV5-8,TRBJ2-1,NA,CASTTGTQRGSAYNEQFF,TGTGCCAGCACCACAGGGACCCAGCGGGGGTCCGCTTACAATGAGCAGTTCTTC
NA,TRBV4-1,TRBJ2-1,once,CASSPESNEQFF,TGCGCCAGCAGTCCTGAGTCTAATGAGCAGTTCTTC